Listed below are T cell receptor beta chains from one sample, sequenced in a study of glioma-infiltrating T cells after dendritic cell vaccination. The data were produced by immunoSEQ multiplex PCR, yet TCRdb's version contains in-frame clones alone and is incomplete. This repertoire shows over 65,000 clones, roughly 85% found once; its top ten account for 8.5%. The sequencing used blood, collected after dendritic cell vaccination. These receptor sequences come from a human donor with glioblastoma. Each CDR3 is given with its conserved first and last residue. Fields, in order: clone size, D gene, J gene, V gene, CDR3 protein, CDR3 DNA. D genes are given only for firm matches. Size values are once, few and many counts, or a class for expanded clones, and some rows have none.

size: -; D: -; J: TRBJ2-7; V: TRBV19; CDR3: CATSGANSYEQYF; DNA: TGTGCCACCTCAGGGGCCAACTCCTACGAGCAGTACTTC
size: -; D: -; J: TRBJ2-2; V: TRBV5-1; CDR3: CASSFQGTNTGELFF; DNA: TGCGCCAGCAGCTTCCAGGGGACAAACACCGGGGAGCTGTTTTTT
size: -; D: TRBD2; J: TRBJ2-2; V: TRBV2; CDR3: CASNVGRSTGELFF; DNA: TGTGCCAGCAACGTCGGGAGGAGCACCGGGGAGCTGTTTTTT
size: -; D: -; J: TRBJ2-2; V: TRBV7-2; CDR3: CASSRGRELFF; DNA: TGTGCCAGCAGCAGGGGTAGGGAGCTGTTTTTT
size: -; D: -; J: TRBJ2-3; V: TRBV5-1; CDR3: CASSKGTRDMSTDTQYF; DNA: TGCGCCAGCAGCAAAGGGACAAGAGATATGAGCACAGATACGCAGTATTTT
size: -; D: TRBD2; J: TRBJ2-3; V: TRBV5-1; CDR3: CASSLSGGATDTQYF; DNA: TGCGCCAGCAGCTTGAGCGGGGGGGCTACAGATACGCAGTATTTT
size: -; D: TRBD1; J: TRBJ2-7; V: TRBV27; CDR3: CASSIGTGQGPHYF; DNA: TGTGCCAGCAGCATTGGAACGGGACAGGGACCCCACTACTTC
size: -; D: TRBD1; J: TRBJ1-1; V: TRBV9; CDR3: CASSVGRGRKAFF; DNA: TGTGCCAGCAGCGTAGGAAGGGGGCGGAAAGCTTTCTTT
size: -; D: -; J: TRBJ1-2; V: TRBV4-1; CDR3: CASSQVWGLNYGYTF; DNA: TGCGCCAGCAGCCAAGTATGGGGACTCAACTATGGCTACACCTTC
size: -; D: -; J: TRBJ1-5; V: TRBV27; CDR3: CASSLLGQGLNQPQHF; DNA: TGTGCCAGCAGTTTATTAGGGCAGGGTTTGAATCAGCCCCAGCATTTT
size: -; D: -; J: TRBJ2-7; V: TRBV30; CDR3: CAWEQGAGSPYEQYF; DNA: TGTGCCTGGGAGCAAGGAGCTGGATCGCCCTACGAGCAGTACTTC
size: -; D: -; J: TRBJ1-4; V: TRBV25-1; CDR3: CASSLSWGGFEKLFF; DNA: TGTGCCAGCAGCCTCTCGTGGGGGGGCTTTGAAAAACTGTTTTTT
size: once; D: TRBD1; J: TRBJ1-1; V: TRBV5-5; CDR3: CASSFLPTGGTEAFF; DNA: TGTGCCAGCAGCTTCCTTCCGACAGGGGGCACTGAAGCTTTCTTT
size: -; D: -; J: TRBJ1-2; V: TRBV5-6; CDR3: CASSLTVRDYGYTF; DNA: TGTGCCAGCAGCTTGACGGTCAGGGACTATGGCTACACCTTC
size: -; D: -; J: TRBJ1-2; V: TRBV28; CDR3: CASSLLAGIYGYTF; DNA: TGTGCCAGCAGTTTATTGGCAGGGATCTATGGCTACACCTTC
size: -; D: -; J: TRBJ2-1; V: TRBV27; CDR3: CASSLSGAVGYNEQFF; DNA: TGTGCCAGCAGTTTATCAGGGGCGGTGGGGTACAATGAGCAGTTCTTC
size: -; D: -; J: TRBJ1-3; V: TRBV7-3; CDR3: CASSPDSGNTIYF; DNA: TGTGCCAGCAGCCCAGACAGTGGAAACACCATATATTTT
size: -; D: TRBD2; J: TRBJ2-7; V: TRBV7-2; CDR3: CASSLSSGAGGYEQYF; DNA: TGTGCCAGCAGCTTATCTAGCGGGGCAGGCGGCTACGAGCAGTACTTC
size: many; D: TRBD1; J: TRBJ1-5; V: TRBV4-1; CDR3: CASSQGTGGRNQPQHF; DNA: TGCGCCAGCAGCCAAGGGACAGGGGGCCGCAATCAGCCCCAGCATTTT
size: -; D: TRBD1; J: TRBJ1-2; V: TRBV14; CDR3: CASSQETGALGYTF; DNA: TGTGCCAGCAGCCAAGAGACAGGGGCGCTGGGCTACACCTTC
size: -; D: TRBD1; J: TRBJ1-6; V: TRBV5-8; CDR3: CASSFRQGRNSPLHF; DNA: TGTGCCAGCAGCTTCCGACAGGGAAGGAATTCACCCCTCCACTTT
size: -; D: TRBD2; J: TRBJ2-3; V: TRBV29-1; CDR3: CSVEGSWGEGPDTQYF; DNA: TGCAGCGTTGAAGGGTCATGGGGGGAGGGGCCAGATACGCAGTATTTT
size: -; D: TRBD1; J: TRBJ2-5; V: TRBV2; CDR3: CASSPRDRAGETQYF; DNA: TGTGCCAGCAGTCCCCGGGACAGGGCTGGAGAGACCCAGTACTTC
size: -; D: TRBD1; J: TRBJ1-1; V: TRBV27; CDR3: CASQKGATEAFF; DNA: TGTGCCAGTCAGAAGGGGGCGACTGAAGCTTTCTTT
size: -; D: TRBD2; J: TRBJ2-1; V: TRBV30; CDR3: CAWSVRLAVPEQFF; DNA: TGTGCCTGGAGTGTACGGCTAGCGGTCCCTGAGCAGTTCTTC
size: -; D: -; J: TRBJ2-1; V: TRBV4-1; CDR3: CASSPLHYNEQFF; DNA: TGCGCCAGCAGCCCACTACATTACAATGAGCAGTTCTTC
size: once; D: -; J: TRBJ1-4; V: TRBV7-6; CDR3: CASSLVAGSDEKLFF; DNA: TGTGCCAGCAGCTTAGTGGCGGGGTCGGATGAAAAACTGTTTTTT
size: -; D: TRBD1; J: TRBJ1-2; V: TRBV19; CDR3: CASNDRGSHGYTF; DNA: TGTGCCAGTAACGACAGGGGATCGCATGGCTACACCTTC
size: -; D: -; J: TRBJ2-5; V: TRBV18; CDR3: CASSPPSSETQYF; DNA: TGTGCCAGCTCACCACCGTCGTCAGAGACCCAGTACTTC
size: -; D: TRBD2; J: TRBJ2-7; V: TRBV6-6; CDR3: CATGGGYEQYF; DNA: TGTGCCACCGGCGGGGGCTACGAGCAGTACTTC
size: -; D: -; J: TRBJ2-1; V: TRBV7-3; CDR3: CASSLYGKGSYNEQFF; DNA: TGTGCCAGCAGCTTATACGGGAAAGGCTCCTACAATGAGCAGTTCTTC
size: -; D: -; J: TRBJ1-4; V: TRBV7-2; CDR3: CASSLAYRVDEKLFF; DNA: TGTGCCAGCAGCTTAGCATACAGGGTAGATGAAAAACTGTTTTTT
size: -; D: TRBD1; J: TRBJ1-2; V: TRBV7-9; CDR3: CASSTPGTGGVYTF; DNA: TGTGCCAGCAGCACTCCCGGGACAGGGGGCGTCTACACCTTC
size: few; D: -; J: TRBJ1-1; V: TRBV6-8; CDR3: CASSTGEVAEAFF; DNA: TGTGCCAGCAGTACAGGAGAGGTCGCTGAAGCTTTCTTT
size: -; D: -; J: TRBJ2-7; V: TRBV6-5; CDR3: CASRTSSYEQYF; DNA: TGTGCCAGCAGGACATCCTCCTACGAGCAGTACTTC
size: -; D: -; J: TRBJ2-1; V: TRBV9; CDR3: CASSGGTLYNEQFF; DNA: TGTGCCAGCAGCGGAGGGACTCTTTACAATGAGCAGTTCTTC
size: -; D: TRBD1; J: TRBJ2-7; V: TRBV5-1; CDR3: CASSLVSGTGKSYEQYF; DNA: TGCGCCAGCAGCTTGGTTTCCGGGACAGGGAAAAGCTACGAGCAGTACTTC
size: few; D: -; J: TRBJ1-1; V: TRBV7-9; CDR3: CASSSLGGGTEAFF; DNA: TGTGCCAGCAGCTCCTTAGGGGGAGGGACTGAAGCTTTCTTT
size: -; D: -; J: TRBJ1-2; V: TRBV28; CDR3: CASRTTGYYTF; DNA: TGTGCCAGCAGAACGACAGGCTACTACACCTTC
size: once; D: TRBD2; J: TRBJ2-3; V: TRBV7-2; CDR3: CASRETSGGWKDTQYF; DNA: TGTGCCAGCAGGGAGACTAGCGGGGGGTGGAAGGATACGCAGTATTTT
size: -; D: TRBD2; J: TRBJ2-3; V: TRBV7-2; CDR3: CASSPLTSGGSTDTQYF; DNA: TGTGCCAGCAGCCCCCTGACTAGCGGGGGGAGTACAGATACGCAGTATTTT
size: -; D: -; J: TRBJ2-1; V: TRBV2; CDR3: CASIRDHYNEQFF; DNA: TGTGCCAGCATCCGGGATCACTACAATGAGCAGTTCTTC
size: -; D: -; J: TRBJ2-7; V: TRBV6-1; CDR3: CASGQGSYEQYF; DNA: TGTGCCAGCGGGCAAGGATCCTACGAGCAGTACTTC
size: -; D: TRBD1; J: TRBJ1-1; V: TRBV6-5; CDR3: CASTPPGQPEAFF; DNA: TGTGCCAGCACCCCTCCGGGACAGCCTGAAGCTTTCTTT
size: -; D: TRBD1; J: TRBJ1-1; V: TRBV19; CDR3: CASSFGDSQNTEAFF; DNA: TGTGCCAGTAGTTTTGGGGACAGCCAGAACACTGAAGCTTTCTTT
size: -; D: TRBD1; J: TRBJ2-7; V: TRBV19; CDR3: CASSIWGQGDYEQYF; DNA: TGTGCCAGTAGTATATGGGGACAGGGGGATTACGAGCAGTACTTC
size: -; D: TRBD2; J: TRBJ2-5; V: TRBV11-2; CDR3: CASSLVLAGGPVQETQYF; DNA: TGTGCCAGCAGCTTAGTCCTAGCGGGGGGACCAGTCCAAGAGACCCAGTACTTC
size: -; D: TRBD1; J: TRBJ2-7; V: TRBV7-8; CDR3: CASSLAGVGTGTYEQYF; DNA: TGTGCCAGCAGCTTAGCAGGGGTAGGGACAGGGACCTACGAGCAGTACTTC